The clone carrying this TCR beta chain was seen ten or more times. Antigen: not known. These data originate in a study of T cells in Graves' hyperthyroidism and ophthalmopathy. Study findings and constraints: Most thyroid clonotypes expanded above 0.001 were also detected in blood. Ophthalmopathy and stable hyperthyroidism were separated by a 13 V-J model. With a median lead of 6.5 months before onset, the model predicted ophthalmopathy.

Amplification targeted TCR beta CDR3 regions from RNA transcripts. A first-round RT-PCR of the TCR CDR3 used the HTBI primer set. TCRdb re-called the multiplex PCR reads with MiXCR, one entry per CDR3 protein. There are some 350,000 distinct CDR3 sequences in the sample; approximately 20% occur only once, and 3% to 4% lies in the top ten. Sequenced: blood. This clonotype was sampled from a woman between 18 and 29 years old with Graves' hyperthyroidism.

The CDR3 DNA reads as TGCAGTGCCTTATCCTCCGGGACAGGGGGCAATCAGCCCCAGCATTTT. It codes for CSALSSGTGGNQPQHF. The chain joins TRBV20-1 to TRBJ1-5, with 10 bases lining up with TRBD1. Germline V gene data show CDR1 as DFQATT and CDR2 as SNEGSKA (reference sequence). The CDR3 sequence is 16 residues long. The V and J ends lost 6 bases and 2 bases, in that order; junction bases with no gene match: 10.